Below are 14 T cell receptor beta chains sequenced from a single sample in a study of blood T cells in healthy people across ages (dated by TCRdb to the mid-2010s). The library was prepared using 5' RACE. Sequencing took place on an Illumina HiSeq 2500. The second PCR ran for about 6 to 11 cycles and used a J-beta primer mix along with a sample-barcoded 5' primer. The public reads were reprocessed in TCRdb via fastp at Q25 and MiXCR, keeping in-frame beta chains. Every distinct CDR3 protein forms one entry, paired with its most common genes and DNA. This sample is represented by roughly 1.6 million distinct CDR3 sequences; roughly 32% of them were singletons. Of the sample, roughly 10% is held by the ten largest clones. Source material: blood. The receptors derive from a woman aged 25 to 45 in good health.

In this sample, this clonotype turned up a few times. The chain couples TRBV11-1 to TRBJ1-1; D is perhaps TRBD1 (5 bases). Trimming stripped 8 bases from V and 3 bases from J, with 16 bases between. This CDR3 region has 14 residues. From germline, CDR1 is SGHAT and CDR2 FQDESV (reference sequence). This chain's CDR3 is CASLRSEGDTEAFF. The CDR3 region has the DNA TGTGCCAGCCTTCGGAGCGAAGGGGACACTGAAGCTTTCTTT.

This CDR3 reads CSAIAGGLSYEQYF. CDR3 coding DNA: TGCAGTGCGATAGCGGGGGGGCTTAGTTACGAGCAGTACTTC. The V call is TRBV20-1, the J call TRBJ2-7; 11 nucleotides match TRBD2. Trimming removed 6 bases from V and 4 bases from J; junction bases left unmatched: 8. Germline V CDR1 and CDR2: DFQATT, SNEGSKA (reference sequence). This CDR3 has 14 residues.

This sequence joins TRBV6-2 or TRBV6-3 and TRBJ2-2; weak D call: TRBD1 (6 bases). Germline lookup yields CDR1 MNHEY and CDR2 SVGEGT. Deletions cut 8 bases from V and 1 base from J, with 11 bases between. This CDR3 has 14 residues. The CDR3 DNA follows: TGTGCCAGCCGGGACACCCGGAACACCGGGGAGCTGTTTTTT. The encoded protein is CASRDTRNTGELFF.

The chain carries TRBV27 and TRBJ2-7; D is unclear. The CDR3 loop spans 13 amino acids. Trimming took 3 bases from V and 3 from J, leaving 9 bases between them. CDR1 MNHEY and CDR2 SMNVEV come from the germline V gene (reference sequence). Written as DNA, the CDR3 is TGTGCCAGCAGTTTGGCTAGACGCTACGAGCAGTACTTC. Translated: CASSLARRYEQYF.

This chain joins TRBV5-1 and TRBJ2-3; D may be TRBD1 (5 bases). Germline CDR1 is SGHRS and CDR2 is YFSETQ. The CDR3 covers 14 residues. Trimming removed 3 bases at V and 3 bases at J, with 11 bases between. CDR3 amino acids: CASSWVPGTDTQYF. Written as DNA, the CDR3 is TGCGCCAGCAGCTGGGTTCCAGGGACAGATACGCAGTATTTT. The full variable domain, in which reference TRBV5-1 and TRBJ2-3 provide the parts outside the CDR3, is KAGVTQTPRYLIKTRGQQVTLSCSPISGHRSVSWYQQTPGQGLQFLFEYFSETQRNKGNFPGRFSGRQFSNSRSEMNVSTLELGDSALYLCASSWVPGTDTQYFGPGTRLTVL.

The V call is TRBV6-2 or TRBV6-3, the J call TRBJ2-7; 9 bases agree with TRBD1. Germline CDR1 is MNHEY and CDR2 is SVGEGT. This CDR3 contains 14 residues. J was trimmed by 4 bases and V by 2 bases; bases with no gene match: 3. CDR3 sequence (DNA): TGTGCCAGCAGTTACCCGGGACAGGGTTACGAGCAGTACTTC. Its translation: CASSYPGQGYEQYF.

The chain uses TRBV27 and TRBJ2-4; D ambiguous. The DNA end is a closer match to TRBJ2-7, so the J assignment may be wrong. The CDR3 length is 12 residues. Per the germline V gene, CDR1 is MNHEY and CDR2 is SMNVEV (reference sequence). The CDR3 loop is CASRGETFEQYF. CDR3 sequence (DNA): TGTGCCAGCAGGGGCGAAACCTTCGAGCAGTACTTC.

The chain uses TRBV20-1 and TRBJ1-1; D is unresolved. This CDR3 contains 12 residues. The V and J ends lost 3 bases and 2 bases respectively, with 7 bases between them. Germline V gene lookup returns CDR1 DFQATT and CDR2 SNEGSKA (reference sequence). In DNA form, the CDR3 reads TGCAGTGCTAGTAAGGGCAACACTGAAGCTTTCTTT. It is translated as CSASKGNTEAFF.

The genes are TRBV29-1 and TRBJ2-3, with TRBD2 matching over 12 bases. Germline CDR1 SQVTM, CDR2 ANQGSEA. V lost 5 bases and J lost 3; bases outside the gene matches: 3. CDR3 size: 14 residues. CDR3 coding DNA: TGCAGCGTTCCTGGACTAGCGGGAACAGATACGCAGTATTTT. Its protein is CSVPGLAGTDTQYF.

The table lists this clonotype with a few counts. V is TRBV12-3 or TRBV12-4 and J is TRBJ2-5, with TRBD1 matching 7 bases. Trimming cost V 10 bases and J 2 bases; bases outside gene matches: 13. This CDR3 contains 15 residues. CDR3 protein: CANKAWDSIQETQYF. The CDR3 DNA is TGTGCCAACAAAGCGTGGGACAGTATACAAGAGACCCAGTACTTC.

The CDR3 sequence: CASSYGAGNGDTQYF. The CDR3 DNA follows: TGTGCCAGCAGTTACGGAGCGGGTAATGGAGATACGCAGTATTTT. The V call is TRBV6-5, the J call TRBJ2-3, with D possibly matching TRBD2 (6 bases). The V end lost 2 bases, the J end lost 5 bases, and 14 bases lay between the germline ends. The CDR3 is 15 residues long. Germline V gives CDR1 MNHEY, CDR2 SVGAGI.

This clonotype showed up just a few times. This chain connects TRBV10-3 to TRBJ2-7; D gene ambiguous. Trimming cost V 2 bases and J 4 bases, with 9 bases left between them. This CDR3 region has 13 residues. Germline CDR1 ENHRY, CDR2 SYGVKD. The CDR3 sequence: CAISEGSTYEQYF. The CDR3 bases are TGTGCCATCAGTGAGGGCAGTACTTACGAGCAGTACTTC.

This chain connects TRBV7-9 to TRBJ1-1, with D unclear. Germline CDR1 reads SEHNR; CDR2 reads FQNEAQ (reference sequence). The length of the CDR3 is 13 residues. Trimming stripped 5 bases from V and 5 bases from J, with 12 bases between. The chain's CDR3 is CASSPLSATEAFF. The CDR3 DNA follows: TGTGCCAGCAGCCCCCTGTCAGCTACTGAAGCTTTCTTT.

The V call is TRBV3-1, the J call TRBJ2-1; D is perhaps TRBD1 or TRBD2 (6 bases each). Germline-derived CDR1 and CDR2 are LGHDT and YNNKEL (reference sequence). The CDR3 length is 15 residues. V was cut by 4 bases and J by 4 bases, with 14 bases left in between. CDR3 coding DNA: TGTGCCAGCAGCCCGACCCGGGGGCGTTACAATGAGCAGTTCTTC. It specifies CASSPTRGRYNEQFF.